A single sample gave rise to the 27 T cell receptor beta chains below, sequenced in a study of response to subunit inactivated influenza vaccine. One entry per CDR3 protein, called by TCRdb with MiXCR from the RT-PCR reads. The profile shows 550,000 to 650,000 distinct CDR3 sequences, about 12% of them singletons. Material: PBMCs from blood, obtained on the day of vaccination. The receptors here all came from a man aged 45-60 years who received an inactivated influenza vaccine.

V gene TRBV10-1 combines with J gene TRBJ1-2; tentatively, D is TRBD1 (6 bases). The CDR3 covers 18 residues. Trimming took 6 bases from V and 6 from J, leaving 29 bases between them. Per germline, CDR1 WNHNN and CDR2 SYGVQD (reference sequence). CDR3 in DNA: TGCGCCAGCAGCCCTGCATACAGGGAGGGAGCGGGTAAGGATGGCTACACCTTC. It yields the protein CASSPAYREGAGKDGYTF.

This clonotype has a handful of counts. This rearrangement joins TRBV7-8 to TRBJ1-5; TRBD1 matches at 7 bases. Germline loops: CDR1 SGHVS, CDR2 FQNEAQ. The J segment lost 3 bases and the V segment lost 4 bases, leaving 6 bases of the junction unmatched. CDR3 length: 15 residues. CDR3 nucleotide sequence: TGTGCCAGCAGCTCCTCGGGACAGATCAATCAGCCCCAGCATTTT. Translated: CASSSSGQINQPQHF.

This clonotype was seen a few times. The chain combines TRBV7-9 with TRBJ1-6, with D possibly matching TRBD1 (6 bases). CDR1 is SEHNR, CDR2 FQNEAQ, per germline (reference sequence). V was pared by 5 bases and J by 7 bases, with 15 bases between. The CDR3 covers 15 residues. CDR3 sequence: CASSAGQRGNSPLHF. The CDR3 region has the DNA TGTGCCAGCAGCGCCGGACAGCGTGGGAATTCACCCCTCCACTTT.

This clonotype was counted at least ten times. The chain carries TRBV4-2 and TRBJ2-5; 7 positions agree with TRBD1. Germline lookup yields CDR1 LGHNA and CDR2 YNFKEQ. This CDR3 has 15 residues. Trimming at V came to 0 bases and at J to 4 bases, leaving 5 bases not matched to a gene. The DNA of the CDR3 is TGTGCCAGCAGCCAAGAGCAGGGACAGTTAGAGACCCAGTACTTC. Amino acid sequence: CASSQEQGQLETQYF.

The rearrangement joins TRBV20-1 to TRBJ1-2, with 8 bases aligning to TRBD1. Germline V lookup: CDR1 DFQATT, CDR2 SNEGSKA (reference sequence). V trimming: 6 bases; J trimming: 6 bases; junction bases outside the gene matches: 6. The CDR3 covers 12 residues. The CDR3 region has the DNA TGCAGTGCCGACAGGGGCGGTCATGGCTACACCTTC. It is translated as CSADRGGHGYTF.

The chain joins TRBV12-3 or TRBV12-4 to TRBJ2-7; 11 bases are a match to TRBD2. V was clipped by 5 bases and J by 3 bases; unmatched bases: 9. The CDR3 consists of 16 residues. This CDR3 reads CASSPPTSGIHYEQYF. The DNA for the CDR3 is TGTGCCAGCAGTCCACCGACTAGCGGGATACACTACGAGCAGTACTTC.

A few counts support this clonotype. The chain couples TRBV7-9 to TRBJ2-7, with D unresolved. The CDR3 has 15 amino acids. The germline V gene has CDR1 SEHNR and CDR2 FQNEAQ (reference sequence). V was shortened by 4 bases and J by 5 bases, with 18 bases between the two germline ends. The CDR3 sequence is CASSYYREPLDEQYF. CDR3 DNA: TGTGCCAGCAGCTACTACAGAGAACCTCTGGACGAGCAGTACTTC.

The table lists this clonotype with a few counts. This chain uses TRBV4-1 with TRBJ1-1; 7 bases match TRBD1. Per germline, CDR1 MGHRA and CDR2 YSYEKL. CDR3 length: 14 residues. Trimming removed 4 bases from V and 6 bases from J; junction bases left unmatched: 8. Here the CDR3 reads CASSLDLRGSEAFF. The CDR3 coding sequence is TGCGCCAGCAGCCTTGACCTCAGGGGGTCTGAAGCTTTCTTT.

This chain connects TRBV13 to TRBJ2-3; 10 bases fit TRBD2. V lost 5 bases, J lost 4 bases, and 3 bases stayed unmatched. The CDR3 contains 14 residues. CDR1 is PRHDT and CDR2 is FYEKMQ in the germline V gene (reference sequence). CDR3 region: CASSRGTSADTQYF. As DNA, the CDR3 is TGTGCCAGCAGCCGTGGGACTAGCGCAGATACGCAGTATTTT.

This chain links TRBV7-8 with TRBJ1-1; no clear D. The germline CDR1 and CDR2 sequences are SGHVS and FQNEAQ. CDR3 length: 12 residues. The V end lost 4 bases, the J end lost 7 bases, and 10 bases lay between the germline ends. CDR3 residues: CASSSSGFEAFF. The DNA for the CDR3 is TGTGCCAGCAGCTCATCGGGGTTTGAAGCTTTCTTT.

This clonotype came up many times. The V call is TRBV7-2, the J call TRBJ2-1; D is undetermined. Trimming left V 5 bases short and J 0 bases short, with 11 bases between. Germline values: CDR1 SGHTA, CDR2 FQGNSA. This CDR3 is built from 15 residues. For the CDR3, the DNA is TGTGCCAGCAGCCCACAATTAAGCTCCTACAATGAGCAGTTCTTC. Translation: CASSPQLSSYNEQFF.

This clonotype occurred once. V gene TRBV20-1 combines with J gene TRBJ1-4, with a tentative D call TRBD1 (5 bases). Germline CDR1 reads DFQATT; CDR2 reads SNEGSKA (reference sequence). The length of the CDR3 is 13 residues. Trimming removed 6 bases from V and 7 bases from J, with 15 bases in between. The CDR3 spells CSAMVGATEKLFF. DNA of the CDR3: TGCAGTGCAATGGTAGGGGCGACTGAAAAACTGTTTTTT.

The genes are TRBV20-1 and TRBJ2-1; TRBD1 or TRBD2 may be the D gene (6 bases each). With 7 bases removed from V and 9 bases from J, the gap between germline ends came to 19 bases. CDR3 length: 13 residues. Per germline, CDR1 DFQATT and CDR2 SNEGSKA (reference sequence). The CDR3 sequence is CSVIWGAVPEQFF. The CDR3 DNA reads TGCAGTGTCATATGGGGGGCCGTCCCTGAGCAGTTCTTC.

The gene calls are TRBV29-1 and TRBJ2-2, with 7 bases that match TRBD1. J lost 1 base, V lost 6 bases, and 5 bases had no gene match. CDR1 is SQVTM and CDR2 is ANQGSEA in the germline V gene. CDR3 length equals 14 residues. The CDR3 coding sequence is TGCAGCGTGGGCAGGGGGAAGAACACCGGGGAGCTGTTTTTT. Translating it yields CSVGRGKNTGELFF.

This clonotype was detected a few times. The chain employs TRBV4-2 and TRBJ1-1, with 7 bases aligning to TRBD1. The length of the CDR3 is 14 residues. Trimming took 5 bases from V and 6 from J; bases not matched to a gene: 9. CDR1 and CDR2 from the germline V gene are LGHNA and YNFKEQ. The CDR3 loop is CASSLRTGGAEAFF. The DNA for the CDR3 is TGTGCCAGCAGCTTGCGGACAGGCGGGGCTGAAGCTTTCTTT.

This clonotype occurred a few times. The chain recombines TRBV2 with TRBJ2-1; 8 bases match TRBD2. In germline, CDR1 is SNHLY, CDR2 FYNNEI. The CDR3 is 17 residues long. Trimming removed 7 bases from V and 7 bases from J; junction bases left unmatched: 18. The CDR3 here is CASIYNDGGASTNEQFF. CDR3 bases: TGTGCCAGCATCTACAACGACGGGGGGGCCTCGACGAATGAGCAGTTCTTC.

V is TRBV12-3 or TRBV12-4 and J is TRBJ2-7, with D possibly matching TRBD1 (6 bases). The CDR3 spans 15 residues. V was pared by 5 bases and J by 3 bases, with 17 bases between. The CDR3 sequence: CASSQPPQGRYEQYF. The CDR3 DNA is TGTGCCAGCAGTCAGCCCCCCCAGGGGCGCTACGAGCAGTACTTC.

The CDR3 spells CASSESTAPRWGYTF. In DNA, the CDR3 is TGCGCCAGCAGTGAGTCGACAGCCCCGAGGTGGGGCTACACCTTC. J is TRBJ1-2 and V is TRBV10-1, with D possibly matching TRBD1 (5 bases). The CDR3 totals 15 residues. From germline, CDR1 is WNHNN and CDR2 SYGVQD (reference sequence). The germline V and J ends were trimmed by 0 bases and 8 bases, with 16 bases remaining between them.

This clonotype was seen only a few times. The CDR3 here is CSARGSRTGAPLHF. The DNA for the CDR3 is TGCAGTGCTAGAGGGTCCCGGACAGGGGCGCCCCTCCACTTT. The rearrangement joins TRBV20-1 to TRBJ1-6; 9 bases match TRBD1. This CDR3 has 14 amino acids. Germline CDR1 is DFQATT and CDR2 is SNEGSKA (reference sequence). With 1 base clipped from V and 13 bases from J, the junction kept 8 bases outside the gene matches.

This clonotype was seen a few times. This sequence joins TRBV18 and TRBJ2-1, with D uncertain. Germline lookup yields CDR1 KGHSH and CDR2 LQKENI. The V end was cut by 2 bases, the J end by 8 bases, with 19 bases between. CDR3 length: 16 residues. In DNA form, the CDR3 reads TGTGCCAGCTCACCAAGAGGTCGGGCCCCGCCACATGAGCAGTTCTTC. Its translation is CASSPRGRAPPHEQFF.

The sample holds one count of this clonotype. The gene calls are TRBV10-3 and TRBJ1-6; no clear D gene. The length of the CDR3 is 13 residues. V lost 6 bases and J 7 bases, leaving 10 bases between the germline ends. Germline assignment: CDR1 ENHRY and CDR2 SYGVKD. CDR3 sequence: CAISQNLNSPLHF. In nucleotides, the CDR3 is TGTGCCATCAGCCAGAATCTGAATTCACCCCTCCACTTT.

The chain combines TRBV7-2 with TRBJ2-3; no clear D. This CDR3 region has 12 residues. V was cut by 2 bases and J by 6 bases, with 6 bases left in between. Germline CDR1 is SGHTA and CDR2 is FQGNSA. CDR3 region: CASSLKADTQYF. CDR3 nucleotide sequence: TGTGCCAGCAGCTTAAAAGCGGATACGCAGTATTTT.

V usage is TRBV11-2 and J usage is TRBJ2-5; 8 bases are a match to TRBD2. Trimming at V came to 1 base and at J to 0 bases, leaving 10 bases not matched to a gene. In germline, CDR1 is SGHAT, CDR2 FQNNGV. The CDR3 is 18 residues long. CDR3 sequence reads: CASSLGGTSVGDQETQYF. The CDR3 DNA is TGTGCCAGCAGCTTAGGTGGGACTAGTGTAGGGGACCAAGAGACCCAGTACTTC.

This sequence joins TRBV7-2 and TRBJ2-7; D not certain. Germline V CDR1 and CDR2: SGHTA, FQGNSA. Between the trimmed V and J ends, which lost 2 bases and 3 bases, there was a span of 8 bases. The CDR3 sequence is 13 residues long. The CDR3 region is CASSLPALYEQYF. CDR3 nucleotide sequence: TGTGCCAGCAGCTTACCGGCGCTCTACGAGCAGTACTTC.

This clonotype was recorded at least ten times. The genes are TRBV30 and TRBJ2-7; a possible D gene is TRBD1 (6 bases). Trimming stripped 2 bases from V and 2 bases from J, with 16 bases between. There are 15 residues in the CDR3. Germline CDR1 GTSNPN, CDR2 SVGIG (reference sequence). CDR3 in amino acids: CAWSTGLKGTYEQYF. As DNA, the CDR3 is TGTGCCTGGAGTACAGGGCTCAAGGGGACCTACGAGCAGTACTTC. Full variable domain (outside the CDR3, taken from reference TRBV30 and TRBJ2-7): SQTIHQWPATLVQPVGSPLSLECTVEGTSNPNLYWYRQAAGRGLQLLFYSVGIGQISSEVPQNLSASRPQDRQFILSSKKLLLSDSGFYLCAWSTGLKGTYEQYFGPGTRLTVT.

J is TRBJ2-2 and V is TRBV7-3, with 10 positions matching TRBD2. The CDR3 runs 17 residues. V shed 1 base and J 4 bases; nucleotides not matched to a gene: 6. Germline V gives CDR1 SGHTA, CDR2 FQGTGA. This CDR3 is CASSLNGAGGVTGELFF. The CDR3 DNA reads as TGTGCCAGCAGCTTAAATGGAGCGGGAGGGGTCACCGGGGAGCTGTTTTTT.

J is TRBJ1-1 and V is TRBV5-1; TRBD1 is a possible D gene (6 bases). CDR1 and CDR2 (germline): SGHRS, YFSETQ. Trimming shortened V by 5 bases and J by 4 bases, and 15 bases separated the two germline ends. The CDR3 runs 14 residues. The CDR3 DNA reads TGCGCCAGCAGTTCAATAGGACAGAGCACTGAAGCTTTCTTT. This encodes CASSSIGQSTEAFF. Drawing the rest from reference TRBV5-1 and TRBJ1-1, the complete variable domain is KAGVTQTPRYLIKTRGQQVTLSCSPISGHRSVSWYQQTPGQGLQFLFEYFSETQRNKGNFPGRFSGRQFSNSRSEMNVSTLELGDSALYLCASSSIGQSTEAFFGQGTRLTVV.